The T cell receptor beta chain under discussion was sequenced for a study of blood T cell repertoires in COVID-19. Per the original data handling: By means of reference gene primer amplification, nucleated cell counts were estimated. The table came from immunoSEQ multiplex PCR; TCRdb's copy has only in-frame clones and leaves some out. V and J calls plus clone size are reproduced from that table; the DNA served to infer D and trimming. The data hold about 70,000 clones, with around 90% observed a single time. The V and J ends lost 5 bases and 7 bases, in that order; junction bases with no gene match: 5. There are 13 residues in the CDR3. The germline CDR1 and CDR2 sequences are MNHEY and SMNVEV (reference sequence).

This receptor was taken from a man between 45 and 60 years old with acute or convalescent COVID-19. This chain joins TRBV27 and TRBJ1-5, with 7 bases lining up with TRBD1. Sequenced input: peripheral blood. DNA of the CDR3: TGTGCCAGCAGTCCGGCAGGGGGACAGCCCCAGCATTTT. It encodes CASSPAGGQPQHF.